This T cell receptor beta chain was sequenced during a study of OX40 agonist ivuxolimab in advanced cancers. About the investigation overall: The costimulatory receptor OX40 (CD134) was targeted by ivuxolimab, a fully human IgG2 agonistic monoclonal antibody. Intravenous ivuxolimab was administered to patients every 2 weeks at six dose levels: 0.01, 0.1, 0.3, 1.5, 3 and 10 mg/kg. Of the approximately 54 patients in dose escalation, some 20 had hepatocellular carcinoma, about 15 had melanoma, 9 had renal cell carcinoma and 9 had head and neck cancer. A male proportion of 82.7% and a mean age of 60 years, ranging from about 20 to 85, were recorded for the dose-escalation cohort. Patients were allowed to have had prior anti-PD-1, anti-PD-L1 or anti-CTLA-4 therapy, and less than 45% of the dose-escalation patients had previously received checkpoint inhibitors. Partial responses were achieved by three dose-escalation patients, of whom one had hepatocellular carcinoma and two had cutaneous melanoma. Peripheral TCRbeta sequencing was intended to test whether TCR sequence diversity was altered and clonal T-cell expansion was caused by ivuxolimab. The paper describes the monotherapy dose-escalation part (N of about 52 patients) of the phase I trial of ivuxolimab. The investigation overall reported the following: Antigen specificity was not determined for the clonally expanded peripheral T cells. Low levels of normalized T-cell clonal expansion were also shown by some nonresponding patients. Clonal expansion of both CD4+ and CD8+ blood T cells was observed from baseline to week 6 at doses 0.1 to 3.0 mg/kg. In partial responders in the 0.1-3.0 mg/kg groups, normalized peripheral clonal expansion was found to be among the lowest, especially among CD8+ T cells. After ivuxolimab, expanded clones were on average more numerous among CD8+ T cells than among CD4+ T cells.

For this clone: It has no known antigen specificity. The input lacks base qualities; no much larger clone sits a single base away.

The CDR3 runs 11 amino acids, cysteine and phenylalanine included. The sequence is cut down to CDR3 DNA, 33 bases in frame from base 1. At the junction V is shortened by 6 bases and J by 5 bases, with 9 bases in between. CDR1 and CDR2, per the germline V gene, are SGHDT and YYEEEE. Genomic DNA was isolated from the sorted cells so that the TCRbeta CDR3 region could be sequenced. The immunoSEQ Assay was used to sequence the TCRbeta CDR3 regions. TCRdb mirrors the immuneACCESS table, restricted to in-frame sequences. Some clones are absent from its copies; in checked studies, under half trace to an unresolved V gene, and the reason for the others is unknown. This sample comprises 100,000 or so clones, around 95% of them detected only once. Of the sample, around 2.2% falls within the top ten clones. The trial excluded patients who had a history of autoimmune disease or were on systemic immunosuppression. In every dose cohort, peripheral blood was drawn for TCR sequencing at baseline, cycle 4 day 1, and cycle 7 day 1. The samples were drawn from a first-in-human, open-label, multicenter phase I dose-escalation trial of ivuxolimab. Adults with locally advanced or metastatic melanoma, renal cell carcinoma, hepatocellular carcinoma or head and neck squamous cell carcinoma were enrolled in the trial. CD4+ and CD8+ T cells were sorted separately from peripheral blood before TCR sequencing.

This material consisted of CD4+ or CD8+ T cells sorted from blood, taken in a trial of the OX40 agonist ivuxolimab. This receptor chain uses TRBV5-6 and TRBJ2-7, and possibly TRBD2, on 5 matching bases. The clonotype was recovered from an adult with an advanced solid tumor such as melanoma, head and neck, liver or kidney cancer. Here the CDR3 is given as CASTGGHEQYF. The DNA reads as follows: TGTGCCAGCACAGGAGGCCACGAGCAGTACTTC.